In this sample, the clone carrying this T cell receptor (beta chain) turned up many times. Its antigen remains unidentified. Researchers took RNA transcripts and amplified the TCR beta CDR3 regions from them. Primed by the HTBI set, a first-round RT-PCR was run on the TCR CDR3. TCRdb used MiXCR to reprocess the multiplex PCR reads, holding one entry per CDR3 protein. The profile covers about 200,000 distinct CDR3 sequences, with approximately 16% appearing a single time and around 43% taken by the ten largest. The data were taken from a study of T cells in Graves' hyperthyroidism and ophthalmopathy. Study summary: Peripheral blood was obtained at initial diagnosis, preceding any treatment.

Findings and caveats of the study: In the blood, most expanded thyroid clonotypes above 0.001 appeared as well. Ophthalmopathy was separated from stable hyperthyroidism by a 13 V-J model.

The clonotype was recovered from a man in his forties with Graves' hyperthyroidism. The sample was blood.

This chain's CDR3 is CASSASPLAGGTNEQFF. The CDR3 region has the DNA TGTGCCAGCAGCGCCTCCCCTTTGGCGGGGGGCACCAATGAGCAGTTCTTC. This sequence joins TRBV2 and TRBJ2-1, with 8 nucleotides matching TRBD2. The germline V gene has CDR1 SNHLY and CDR2 FYNNEI. There are 17 residues in the CDR3. Trimming took 6 bases from V and 6 from J; bases not matched to a gene: 16.